This TCR beta chain was identified during a study of control samples from healthy donors and cancer patients (dated by TCRdb to 2018 to 2021). Clipping removes 2 bases from V and 6 bases from J, with 9 as the unmatched junction base count. The CDR3, from cysteine to phenylalanine, totals 16 residues. Kept here is only the CDR3 DNA, which spans 48 bases and is read in frame from base 1. In the germline V gene, CDR1 corresponds to MNHNS and CDR2 to SASEGT. Library preparation employed the immunoSEQ multiplex PCR assay. What TCRdb holds here is the immuneACCESS table cut down to in-frame rearrangements. Part of the clones is not present; checked against another copy, under half of the missing clones reflect an unresolved V gene, and the others are unexplained. This sample is represented by 120,000 to 150,000 clones; roughly 92% of them were singletons. In total, the top ten clones hold about 11% of the sample.

Turning to this clone: The antigen this receptor binds is unknown. No much larger clone exists at a distance of one base, and base qualities are not known.

The TCR was taken from a young man in good health. Sample: blood. Here the chain combines TRBV6-1 and TRBJ1-5, and 8 junction bases match TRBD1. The nucleotide sequence reads as follows: TGTGCCAGCAGTGAAACGTGGACAGGGTCGTTTCAGCCCCAGCATTTT. It codes for CASSETWTGSFQPQHF.